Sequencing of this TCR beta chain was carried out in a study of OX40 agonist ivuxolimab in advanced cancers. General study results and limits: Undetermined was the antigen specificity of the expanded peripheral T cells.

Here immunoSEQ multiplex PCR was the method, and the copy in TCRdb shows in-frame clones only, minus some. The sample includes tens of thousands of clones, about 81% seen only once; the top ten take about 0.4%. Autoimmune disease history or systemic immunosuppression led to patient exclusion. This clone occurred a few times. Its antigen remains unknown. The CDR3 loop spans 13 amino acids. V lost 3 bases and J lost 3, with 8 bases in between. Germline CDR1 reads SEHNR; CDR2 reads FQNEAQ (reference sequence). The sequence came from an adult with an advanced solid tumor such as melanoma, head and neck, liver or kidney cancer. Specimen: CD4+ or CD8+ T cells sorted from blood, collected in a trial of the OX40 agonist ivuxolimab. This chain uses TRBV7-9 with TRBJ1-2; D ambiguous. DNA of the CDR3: TGTGCCAGCAGCTTCCGAGGAGACTATGGCTACACCTTC. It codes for CASSFRGDYGYTF.